This T cell receptor (beta chain) came from a study of CD8 T cells in cerebrospinal fluid in Alzheimer's disease. General study findings and limits: EBV-specific clones were neither the most expanded nor enriched in Alzheimer's patients.

According to its frequency, this clonotype is large. Its antigen is unknown. CSF cells underwent 10X single-cell V(D)J and 5' gene-expression profiling. Following a re-call of the 10x single-cell sequencing reads, TCRdb has one entry per CDR3 protein and lacks DNA. In total, the table holds around 780 distinct CDR3 sequences. The CDR3 is made up of 15 amino acids. In germline, CDR1 is DFQATT, CDR2 SNEGSKA (reference sequence). Sequenced: cerebrospinal fluid. The chain combines TRBV20-1 with TRBJ2-2; absent DNA, TCRdb's TRBD1 call cannot be checked. This TCR was sampled from a human donor with Parkinson's disease. This CDR3 reads CSASAQGASTGELFF.